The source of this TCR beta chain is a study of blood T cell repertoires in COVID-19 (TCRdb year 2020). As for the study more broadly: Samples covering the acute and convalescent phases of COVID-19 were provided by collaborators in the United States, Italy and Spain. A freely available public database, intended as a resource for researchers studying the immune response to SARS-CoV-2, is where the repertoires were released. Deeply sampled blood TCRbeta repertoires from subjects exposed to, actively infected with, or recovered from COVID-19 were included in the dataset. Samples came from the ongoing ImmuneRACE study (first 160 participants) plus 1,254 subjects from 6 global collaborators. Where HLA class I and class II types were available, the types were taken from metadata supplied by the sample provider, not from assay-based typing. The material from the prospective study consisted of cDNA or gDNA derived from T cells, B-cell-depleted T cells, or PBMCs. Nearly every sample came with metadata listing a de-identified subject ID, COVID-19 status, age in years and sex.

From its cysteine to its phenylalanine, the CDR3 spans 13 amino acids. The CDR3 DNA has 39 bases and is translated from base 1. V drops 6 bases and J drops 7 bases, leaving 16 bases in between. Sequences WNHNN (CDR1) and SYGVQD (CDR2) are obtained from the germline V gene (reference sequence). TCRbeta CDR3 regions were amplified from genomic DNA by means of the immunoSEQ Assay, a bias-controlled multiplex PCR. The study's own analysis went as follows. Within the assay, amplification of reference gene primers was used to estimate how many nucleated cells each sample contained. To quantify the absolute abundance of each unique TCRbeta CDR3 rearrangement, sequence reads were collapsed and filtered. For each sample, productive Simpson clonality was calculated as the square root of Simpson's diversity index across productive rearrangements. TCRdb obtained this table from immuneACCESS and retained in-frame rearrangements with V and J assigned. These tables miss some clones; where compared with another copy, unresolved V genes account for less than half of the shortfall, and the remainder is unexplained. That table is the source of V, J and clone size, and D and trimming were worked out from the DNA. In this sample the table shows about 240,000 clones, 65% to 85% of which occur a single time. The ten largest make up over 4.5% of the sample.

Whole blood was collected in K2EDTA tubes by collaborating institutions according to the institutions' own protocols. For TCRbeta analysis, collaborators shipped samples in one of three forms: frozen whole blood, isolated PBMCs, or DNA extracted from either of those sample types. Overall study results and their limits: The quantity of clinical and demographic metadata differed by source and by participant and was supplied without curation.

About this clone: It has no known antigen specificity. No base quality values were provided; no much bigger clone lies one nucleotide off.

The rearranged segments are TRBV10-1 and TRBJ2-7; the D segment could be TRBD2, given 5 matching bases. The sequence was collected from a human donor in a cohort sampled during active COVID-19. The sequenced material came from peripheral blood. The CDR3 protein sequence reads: CASSVGPSGEQYF. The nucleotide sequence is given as TGCGCCAGCAGCGTTGGACCATCGGGGGAGCAGTACTTC.